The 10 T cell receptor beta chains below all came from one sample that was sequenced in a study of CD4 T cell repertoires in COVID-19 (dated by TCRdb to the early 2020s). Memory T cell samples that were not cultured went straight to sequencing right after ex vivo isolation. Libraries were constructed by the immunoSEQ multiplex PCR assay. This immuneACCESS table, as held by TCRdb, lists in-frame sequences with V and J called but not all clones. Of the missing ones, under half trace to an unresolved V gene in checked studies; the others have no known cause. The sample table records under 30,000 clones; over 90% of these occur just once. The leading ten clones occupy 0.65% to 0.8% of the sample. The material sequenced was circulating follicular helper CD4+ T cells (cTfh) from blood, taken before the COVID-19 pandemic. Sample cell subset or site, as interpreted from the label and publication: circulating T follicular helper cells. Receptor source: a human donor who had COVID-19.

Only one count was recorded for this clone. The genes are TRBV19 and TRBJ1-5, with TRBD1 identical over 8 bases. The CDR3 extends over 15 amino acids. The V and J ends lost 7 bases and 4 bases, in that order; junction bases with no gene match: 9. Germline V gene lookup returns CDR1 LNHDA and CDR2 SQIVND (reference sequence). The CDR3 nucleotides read TGTGCCAGTAATGGTGGACAGGGAGGAAATCAGCCCCAGCATTTT. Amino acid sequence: CASNGGQGGNQPQHF.

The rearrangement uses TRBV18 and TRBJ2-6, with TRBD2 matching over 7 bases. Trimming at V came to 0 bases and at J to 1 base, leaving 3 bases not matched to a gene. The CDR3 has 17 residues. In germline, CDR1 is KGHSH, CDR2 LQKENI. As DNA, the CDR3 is TGTGCCAGCTCACCACCGTCGGGGGGATCTGGGGCCAACGTCCTGACTTTC. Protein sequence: CASSPPSGGSGANVLTF.

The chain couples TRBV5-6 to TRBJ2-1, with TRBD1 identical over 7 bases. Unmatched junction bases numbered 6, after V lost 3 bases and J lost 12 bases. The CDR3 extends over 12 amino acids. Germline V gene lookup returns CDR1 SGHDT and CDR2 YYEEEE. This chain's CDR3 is CASSSATGVQFF. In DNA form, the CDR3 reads TGTGCCAGCAGCTCTGCAACAGGGGTGCAGTTCTTC.

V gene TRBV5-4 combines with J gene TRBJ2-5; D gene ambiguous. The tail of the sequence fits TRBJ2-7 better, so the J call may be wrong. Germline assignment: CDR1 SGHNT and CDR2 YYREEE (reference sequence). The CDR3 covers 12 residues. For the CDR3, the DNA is TGTGCCAGCAGCTCTGATACCTACGAGCAGTACTTC. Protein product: CASSSDTYEQYF.

The CDR3 DNA is TGTGCCAGCCTACAGGGCTTGAATCAGCCCCAGCATTTT. Translated: CASLQGLNQPQHF. The V gene is TRBV6-1, the J gene TRBJ1-5, with D possibly TRBD1 on 6 matching bases. Germline lookup yields CDR1 MNHNS and CDR2 SASEGT. The ends were cut back, 8 bases at V and 4 bases at J, with 12 bases in the middle. The CDR3 extends over 13 amino acids.

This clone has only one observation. The DNA of the CDR3 is TGTGCCAGCAGCTTAGGGGACAGAGATACGCAGTATTTT. Translating gives CASSLGDRDTQYF. The V call is TRBV7-8, the J call TRBJ2-3; TRBD1 agrees at 7 bases. The germline CDR1 and CDR2 sequences are SGHVS and FQNEAQ. This CDR3 is built from 13 residues. The V and J ends lost 1 base and 5 bases, in that order; junction bases with no gene match: 0.

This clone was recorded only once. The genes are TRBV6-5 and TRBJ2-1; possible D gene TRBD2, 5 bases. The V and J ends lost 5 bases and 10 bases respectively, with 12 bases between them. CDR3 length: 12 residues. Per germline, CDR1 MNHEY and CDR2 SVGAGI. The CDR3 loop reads CASSAVGGEQFF. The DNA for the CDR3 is TGTGCCAGCAGTGCCGTTGGCGGGGAGCAGTTCTTC.

The CDR3 reads CASKGETEDTEAFF. The CDR3 nucleotides read TGTGCCAGCAAAGGAGAGACAGAGGACACTGAAGCTTTCTTT. The chain is built from TRBV11-3 and TRBJ1-1; a weak D match, TRBD1 (5 bases). Germline lookup yields CDR1 SGHNT and CDR2 YENEEA. Trimming left V 7 bases short and J 3 bases short, with 15 bases between. CDR3 length: 14 residues.

The CDR3 loop is CASSLARETQYF. For the CDR3, the DNA is TGTGCCAGCAGCTTAGCGAGAGAGACCCAGTACTTC. V is TRBV7-2 and J is TRBJ2-5; the D is unclear. Trimming cost V 0 bases and J 4 bases, with 3 bases left between them. CDR1 SGHTA and CDR2 FQGNSA come from the germline V gene. The CDR3 extends over 12 amino acids. Combining the CDR3 with reference TRBV7-2 and TRBJ2-5 gives the whole variable domain GAGVSQSPSNKVTEKGKDVELRCDPISGHTALYWYRQSLGQGLEFLIYFQGNSAPDKSGLPSDRFSAERTGGSVSTLTIQRTQQEDSAVYLCASSLARETQYFGPGTRLLVL.

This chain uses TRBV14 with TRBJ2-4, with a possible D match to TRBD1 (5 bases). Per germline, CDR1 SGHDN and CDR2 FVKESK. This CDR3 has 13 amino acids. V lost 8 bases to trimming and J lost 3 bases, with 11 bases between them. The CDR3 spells CASSAGNKNIQYF. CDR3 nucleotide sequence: TGTGCCAGCTCCGCAGGGAACAAAAACATTCAGTACTTC.